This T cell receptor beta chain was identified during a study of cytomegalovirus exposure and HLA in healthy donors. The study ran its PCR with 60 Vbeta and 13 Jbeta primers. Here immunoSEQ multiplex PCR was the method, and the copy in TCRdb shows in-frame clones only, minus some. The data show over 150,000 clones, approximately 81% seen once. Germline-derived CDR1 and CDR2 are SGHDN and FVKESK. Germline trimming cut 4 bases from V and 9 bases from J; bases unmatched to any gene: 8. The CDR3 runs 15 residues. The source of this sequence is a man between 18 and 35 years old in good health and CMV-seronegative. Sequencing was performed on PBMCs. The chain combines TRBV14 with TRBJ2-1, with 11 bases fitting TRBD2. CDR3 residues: CASSPPGLAGGEQFF. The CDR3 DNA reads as TGTGCCAGCAGCCCACCGGGGCTAGCGGGAGGTGAGCAGTTCTTC.